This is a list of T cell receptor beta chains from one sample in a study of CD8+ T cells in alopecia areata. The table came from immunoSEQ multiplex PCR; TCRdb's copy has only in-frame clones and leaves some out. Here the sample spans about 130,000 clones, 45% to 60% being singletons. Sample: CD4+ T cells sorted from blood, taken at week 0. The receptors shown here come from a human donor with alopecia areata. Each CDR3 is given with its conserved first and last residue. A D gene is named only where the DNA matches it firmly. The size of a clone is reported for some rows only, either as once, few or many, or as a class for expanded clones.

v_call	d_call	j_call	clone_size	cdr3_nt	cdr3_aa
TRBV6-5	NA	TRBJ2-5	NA	TGTGCCAGCAGCCAGAGCACGGTTAAAGAGACCCAGTACTTC	CASSQSTVKETQYF
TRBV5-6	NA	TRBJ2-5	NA	TGTGCCAGCAGCTTGGGCGGAACCCAAGAGACCCAGTACTTC	CASSLGGTQETQYF
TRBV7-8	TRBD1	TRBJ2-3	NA	TGTGCCAGCAGCCCCAGGGACAGGATCACAGATACGCAGTATTTT	CASSPRDRITDTQYF
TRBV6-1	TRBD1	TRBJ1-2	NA	TGTGCCAGCAGTGAACTAGGGGGCAGCGGCTACACCTTC	CASSELGGSGYTF
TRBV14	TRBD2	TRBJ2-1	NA	TGTGCCAGCAGCCAAGATGCTAGCGGGGGTGAGCAGTTCTTC	CASSQDASGGEQFF
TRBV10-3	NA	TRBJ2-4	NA	TGTGCCATCAGTGCGGGAGACTTAGCCAAAAACATTCAGTACTTC	CAISAGDLAKNIQYF
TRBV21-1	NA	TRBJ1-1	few	TGTGCCAGCAGCTCAAATTGGGGTCTCACTGAAGCTTTCTTT	CASSSNWGLTEAFF
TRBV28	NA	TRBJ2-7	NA	TGTGCCAGCAGGCAGGGATCCTACGAGCAGTACTTC	CASRQGSYEQYF
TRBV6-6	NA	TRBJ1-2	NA	TGTGCCAGCAAACGGGCGGCGGGTGGCTACACCTTC	CASKRAAGGYTF
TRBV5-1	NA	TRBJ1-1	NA	TGCGCCAGCAGCCCGGGACGGTTTATGAACACTGAAGCTTTCTTT	CASSPGRFMNTEAFF
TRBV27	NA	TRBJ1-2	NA	TGTGCCAGCAGTGAACGAGGGACGGCGAACTATGGCTACACCTTC	CASSERGTANYGYTF
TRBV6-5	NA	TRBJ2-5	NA	TGTGCCAGCAGTTACTCTTCGACTTTCGAGACCCAGTACTTC	CASSYSSTFETQYF
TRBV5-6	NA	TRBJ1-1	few	TGTGCCAGCAGCTTCTCCCGCCGGGGCCGAACTGAAGCTTTCTTT	CASSFSRRGRTEAFF
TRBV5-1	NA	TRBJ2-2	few	TGCGCCAGCAGTAGGGGGTTTGGCGATCAGGACACCGGGGAGCTGTTTTTT	CASSRGFGDQDTGELFF
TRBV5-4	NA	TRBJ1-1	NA	TGTGCCAGCAGCTCACAGGGTAGACCCGAAGCTTTCTTT	CASSSQGRPEAFF
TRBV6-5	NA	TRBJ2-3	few	TGTGCCAGCAGTTATTCCAGGAGTAGCACAGATACGCAGTATTTT	CASSYSRSSTDTQYF
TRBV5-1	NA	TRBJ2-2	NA	TGCGCCAGCAGCTTGGCCTGGGCAGGGAACACCGGGGAGCTGTTTTTT	CASSLAWAGNTGELFF